This TCR beta chain is from a study of blood T cell repertoires in COVID-19. About the research overall: The United States, Italy and Spain provided the acute and convalescent COVID-19 samples. From T cells, B-cell-depleted T cells, or PBMCs came the material, which was cDNA or gDNA.

Germline CDR1 reads SNHLY; CDR2 reads FYNNEI. Trimming cost V 9 bases and J 5 bases; bases outside gene matches: 5. The CDR3 runs 14 residues. As handled by the study authors: Estimation of nucleated cell counts was performed using reference gene primer amplification. Here immunoSEQ multiplex PCR was the method, and the copy in TCRdb shows in-frame clones only, minus some. That table furnishes V, J and clone size, whereas the DNA furnished D and trimming. Found here are about 220,000 clones, approximately 81% of them singletons; the top ten hold approximately 4%. Source material: peripheral blood. The TCR comes from a woman over 75 with acute or convalescent COVID-19. The chain is built from TRBV2 and TRBJ2-3, with 13 nucleotides matching TRBD2. CDR3 sequence reads: CASWTSGGGDTQYF. Here the CDR3 DNA reads TGTGCCAGTTGGACTAGCGGGGGTGGAGATACGCAGTATTTT.